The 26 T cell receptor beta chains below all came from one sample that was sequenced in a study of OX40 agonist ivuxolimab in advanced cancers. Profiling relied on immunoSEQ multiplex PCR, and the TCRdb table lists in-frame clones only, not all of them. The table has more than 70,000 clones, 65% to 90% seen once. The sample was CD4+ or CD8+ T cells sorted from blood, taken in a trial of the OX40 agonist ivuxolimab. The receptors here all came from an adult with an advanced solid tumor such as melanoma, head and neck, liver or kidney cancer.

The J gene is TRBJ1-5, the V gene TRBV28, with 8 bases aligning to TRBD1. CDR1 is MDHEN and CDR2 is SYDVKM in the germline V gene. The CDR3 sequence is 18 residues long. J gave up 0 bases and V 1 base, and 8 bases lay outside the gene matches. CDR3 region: CASSLSGQALYSNQPQHF. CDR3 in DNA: TGTGCCAGCAGTTTATCGGGACAGGCCCTATATAGCAATCAGCCCCAGCATTTT.

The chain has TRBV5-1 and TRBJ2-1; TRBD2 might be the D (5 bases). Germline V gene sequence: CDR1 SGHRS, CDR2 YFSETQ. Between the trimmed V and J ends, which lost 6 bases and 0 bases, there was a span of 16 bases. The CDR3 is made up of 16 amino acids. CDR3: CASKAEVGSSYNEQFF. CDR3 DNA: TGCGCCAGCAAAGCAGAGGTGGGGAGCTCCTACAATGAGCAGTTCTTC. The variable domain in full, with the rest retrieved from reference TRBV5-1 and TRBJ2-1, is KAGVTQTPRYLIKTRGQQVTLSCSPISGHRSVSWYQQTPGQGLQFLFEYFSETQRNKGNFPGRFSGRQFSNSRSEMNVSTLELGDSALYLCASKAEVGSSYNEQFFGPGTRLTVL.

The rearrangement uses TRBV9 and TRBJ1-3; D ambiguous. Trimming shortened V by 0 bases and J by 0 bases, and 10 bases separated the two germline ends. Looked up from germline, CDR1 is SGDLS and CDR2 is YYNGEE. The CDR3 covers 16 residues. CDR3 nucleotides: TGTGCCAGCAGCGTAGCGGCTCACGGCTCTGGAAACACCATATATTTT. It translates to CASSVAAHGSGNTIYF.

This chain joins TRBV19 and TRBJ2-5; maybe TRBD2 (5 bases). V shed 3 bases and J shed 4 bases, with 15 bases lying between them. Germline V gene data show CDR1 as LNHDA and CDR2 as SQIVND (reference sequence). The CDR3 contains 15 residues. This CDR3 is CASSMELGLRETQYF. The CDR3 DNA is TGTGCCAGTAGTATGGAACTAGGACTTCGAGAGACCCAGTACTTC.

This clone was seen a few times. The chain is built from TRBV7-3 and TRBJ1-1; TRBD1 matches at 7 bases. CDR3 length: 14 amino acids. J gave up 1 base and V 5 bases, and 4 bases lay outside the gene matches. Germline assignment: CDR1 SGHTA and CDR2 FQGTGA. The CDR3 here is CASSEQGPNTEAFF. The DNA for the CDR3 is TGTGCCAGCAGCGAACAGGGGCCGAACACTGAAGCTTTCTTT.

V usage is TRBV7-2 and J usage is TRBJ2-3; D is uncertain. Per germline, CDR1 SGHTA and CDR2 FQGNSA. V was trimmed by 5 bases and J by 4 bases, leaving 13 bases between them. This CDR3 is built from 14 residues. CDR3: CASSLDRQSDTQYF. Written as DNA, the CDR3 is TGTGCCAGCAGCCTCGATCGGCAATCAGATACGCAGTATTTT.

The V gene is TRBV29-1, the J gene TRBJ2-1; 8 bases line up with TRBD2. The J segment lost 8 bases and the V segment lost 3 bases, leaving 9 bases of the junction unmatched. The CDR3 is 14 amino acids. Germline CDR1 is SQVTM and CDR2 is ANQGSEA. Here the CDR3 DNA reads TGCAGCGTTGAGGGGCGGCGGGGGGTCGATGAGCAGTTCTTC. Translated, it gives CSVEGRRGVDEQFF.

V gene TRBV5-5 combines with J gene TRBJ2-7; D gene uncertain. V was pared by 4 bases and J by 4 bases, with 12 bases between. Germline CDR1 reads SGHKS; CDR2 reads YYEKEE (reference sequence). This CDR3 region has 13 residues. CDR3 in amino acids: CASSGRAAYEQYF. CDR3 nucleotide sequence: TGTGCCAGCAGCGGCCGGGCCGCGTACGAGCAGTACTTC.

CDR3 DNA: TGTGCCAGCAGCTTCTACAGGGCGAACACCGGGGAGCTGTTTTTT. Its translation is CASSFYRANTGELFF. This chain links TRBV7-2 with TRBJ2-2; perhaps TRBD1 as D (6 bases). V was shortened by 3 bases and J by 0 bases, with 8 bases between the two germline ends. The CDR3 has 15 residues. Germline V gene data show CDR1 as SGHTA and CDR2 as FQGNSA. The full variable domain, rest sourced from reference TRBV7-2 and TRBJ2-2, is GAGVSQSPSNKVTEKGKDVELRCDPISGHTALYWYRQSLGQGLEFLIYFQGNSAPDKSGLPSDRFSAERTGGSVSTLTIQRTQQEDSAVYLCASSFYRANTGELFFGEGSRLTVL.

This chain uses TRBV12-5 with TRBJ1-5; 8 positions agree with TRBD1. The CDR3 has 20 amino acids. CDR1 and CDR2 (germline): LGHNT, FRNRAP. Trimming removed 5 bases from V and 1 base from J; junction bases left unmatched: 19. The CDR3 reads CASGPLTTAGGGKSNQPQHF. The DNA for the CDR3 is TGTGCTAGTGGTCCGTTAACAACAGCAGGGGGCGGTAAGAGCAATCAGCCCCAGCATTTT.

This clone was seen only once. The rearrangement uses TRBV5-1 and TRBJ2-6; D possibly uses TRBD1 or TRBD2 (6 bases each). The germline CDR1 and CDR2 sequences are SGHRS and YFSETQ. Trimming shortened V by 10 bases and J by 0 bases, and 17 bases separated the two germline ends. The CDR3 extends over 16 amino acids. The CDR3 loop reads CASEGGTLSGANVLTF. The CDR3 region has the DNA TGCGCCTCCGAAGGGGGGACCCTCTCTGGGGCCAACGTCCTGACTTTC.

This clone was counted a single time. The CDR3 here is CASSLSRWNTEAFF. The CDR3 coding sequence is TGTGCCAGCAGCTTATCTAGGTGGAACACTGAAGCTTTCTTT. The chain has TRBV11-3 and TRBJ1-1; unclear D gene. Germline V lookup: CDR1 SGHNT, CDR2 YENEEA. V lost 2 bases and J 1 base, leaving 8 bases between the germline ends. CDR3 length: 14 residues.

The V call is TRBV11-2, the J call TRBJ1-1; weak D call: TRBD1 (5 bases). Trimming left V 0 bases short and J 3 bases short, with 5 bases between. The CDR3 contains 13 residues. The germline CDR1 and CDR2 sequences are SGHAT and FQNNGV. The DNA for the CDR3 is TGTGCCAGCAGCTTAGACAGGGACACTGAAGCTTTCTTT. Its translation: CASSLDRDTEAFF.

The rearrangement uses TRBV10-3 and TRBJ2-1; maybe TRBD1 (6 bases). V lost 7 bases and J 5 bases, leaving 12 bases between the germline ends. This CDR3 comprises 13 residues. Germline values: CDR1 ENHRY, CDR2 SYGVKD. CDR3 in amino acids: CAIMGDNNNEQFF. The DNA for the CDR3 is TGTGCCATCATGGGGGACAACAACAATGAGCAGTTCTTC.

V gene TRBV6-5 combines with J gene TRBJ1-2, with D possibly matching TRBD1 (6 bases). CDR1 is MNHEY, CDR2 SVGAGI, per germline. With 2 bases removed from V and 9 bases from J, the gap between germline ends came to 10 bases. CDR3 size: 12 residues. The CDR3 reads CASSYDGQSYTF. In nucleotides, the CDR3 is TGTGCCAGCAGTTACGACGGACAGAGCTACACCTTC.

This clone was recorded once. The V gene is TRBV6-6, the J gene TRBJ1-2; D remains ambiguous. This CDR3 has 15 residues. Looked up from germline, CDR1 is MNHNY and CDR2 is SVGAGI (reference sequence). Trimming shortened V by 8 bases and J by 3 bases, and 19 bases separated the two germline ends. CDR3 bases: TGTGCCAGCCAGACTTCAAAGGGTTACTACTATGGCTACACCTTC. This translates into CASQTSKGYYYGYTF.

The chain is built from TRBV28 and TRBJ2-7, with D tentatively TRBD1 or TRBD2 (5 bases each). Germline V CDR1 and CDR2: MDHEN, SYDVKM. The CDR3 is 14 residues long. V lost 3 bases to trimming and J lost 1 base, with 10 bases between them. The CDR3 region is CASSLAGTSYEQYF. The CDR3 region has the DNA TGTGCCAGCAGTTTGGCAGGGACGTCCTACGAGCAGTACTTC.

The CDR3 DNA reads as TGTGCCAGCAGAAACATAGCCGGGCCGGTGAACACTGAAGCTTTCTTT. It encodes CASRNIAGPVNTEAFF. V gene TRBV2 combines with J gene TRBJ1-1; D gene unclear. This CDR3 spans 16 amino acids. Germline V lookup: CDR1 SNHLY, CDR2 FYNNEI. Deletions cut 6 bases from V and 0 bases from J, with 17 bases between. The variable domain in full, completed from reference TRBV2 and TRBJ1-1, reads EPEVTQTPSHQVTQMGQEVILRCVPISNHLYFYWYRQILGQKVEFLVSFYNNEISEKSEIFDDQFSVERPDGSNFTLKIRSTKLEDSAMYFCASRNIAGPVNTEAFFGQGTRLTVV.

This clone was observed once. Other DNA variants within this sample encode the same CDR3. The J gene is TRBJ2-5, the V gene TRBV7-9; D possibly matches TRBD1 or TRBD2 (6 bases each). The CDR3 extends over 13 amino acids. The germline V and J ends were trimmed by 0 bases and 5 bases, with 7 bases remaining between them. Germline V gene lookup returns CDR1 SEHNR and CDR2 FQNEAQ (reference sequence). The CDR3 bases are TGTGCCAGCAGCTTAGCCGGGGGCGAGACCCAGTACTTC. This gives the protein CASSLAGGETQYF.

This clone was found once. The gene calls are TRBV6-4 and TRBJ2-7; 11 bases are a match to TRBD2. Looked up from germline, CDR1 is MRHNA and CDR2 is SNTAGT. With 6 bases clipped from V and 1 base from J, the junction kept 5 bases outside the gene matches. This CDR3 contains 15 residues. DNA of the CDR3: TGTGCCAGCAGGGCGACTAGCGGGGATTCCTACGAGCAGTACTTC. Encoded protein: CASRATSGDSYEQYF.

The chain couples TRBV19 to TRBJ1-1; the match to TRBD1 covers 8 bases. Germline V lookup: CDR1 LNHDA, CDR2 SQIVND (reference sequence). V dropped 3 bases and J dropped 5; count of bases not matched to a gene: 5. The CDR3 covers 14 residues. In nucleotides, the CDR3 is TGTGCCAGTAGTATCAGGGGGCACTTGACTGAAGCTTTCTTT. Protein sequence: CASSIRGHLTEAFF.

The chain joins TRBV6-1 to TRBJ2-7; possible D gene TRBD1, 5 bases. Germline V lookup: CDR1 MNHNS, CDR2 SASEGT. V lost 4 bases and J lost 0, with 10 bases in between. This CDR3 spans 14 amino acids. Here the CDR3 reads CASSVTGSSYEQYF. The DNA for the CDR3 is TGTGCCAGCAGTGTAACAGGATCCTCCTACGAGCAGTACTTC.

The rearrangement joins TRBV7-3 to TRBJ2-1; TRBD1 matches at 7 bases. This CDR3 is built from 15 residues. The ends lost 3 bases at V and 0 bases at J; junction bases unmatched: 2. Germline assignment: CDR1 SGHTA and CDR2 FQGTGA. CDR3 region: CASSFSGGSYNEQFF. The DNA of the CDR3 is TGTGCCAGCAGCTTCTCAGGGGGCTCCTACAATGAGCAGTTCTTC.

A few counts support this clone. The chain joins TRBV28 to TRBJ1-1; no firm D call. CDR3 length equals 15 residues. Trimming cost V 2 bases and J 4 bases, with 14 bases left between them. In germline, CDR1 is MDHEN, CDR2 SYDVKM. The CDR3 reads CASSLRQHAGTEAFF. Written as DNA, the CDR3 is TGTGCCAGCAGTTTAAGGCAGCATGCGGGCACTGAAGCTTTCTTT.

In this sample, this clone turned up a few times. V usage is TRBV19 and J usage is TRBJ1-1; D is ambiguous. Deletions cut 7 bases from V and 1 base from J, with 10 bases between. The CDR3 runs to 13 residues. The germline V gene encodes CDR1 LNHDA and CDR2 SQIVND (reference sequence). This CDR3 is CASTQNRNTEAFF. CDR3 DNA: TGTGCCAGTACCCAAAACAGGAACACTGAAGCTTTCTTT.

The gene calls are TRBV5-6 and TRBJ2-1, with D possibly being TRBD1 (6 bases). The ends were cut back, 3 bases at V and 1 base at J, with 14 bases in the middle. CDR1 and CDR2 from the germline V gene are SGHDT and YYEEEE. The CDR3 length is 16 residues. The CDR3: CASSSIRQASYNEQFF. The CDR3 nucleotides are TGTGCCAGCAGCTCCATCCGACAGGCGTCCTACAATGAGCAGTTCTTC.